This entry features one TCR beta chain sequence. The TCR alpha and TCR beta cDNA libraries, bearing sample barcodes and UMIs, were generated by 5'RACE using constant-segment primers. TCRdb passed the 5' RACE reads through MiXCR, listing each CDR3 protein once. Of around 140,000 distinct CDR3 sequences in the sample, almost 25% were seen once. The CDR3 is 20 residues long. V lost 0 bases and J lost 1, with 24 bases in between. Germline CDR1 reads LGHDT; CDR2 reads YNNKEL (reference sequence). The data derive from a study of T-cell memory formation after mild COVID-19. The sequenced material came from PBMCs or a T cell subset sorted from them (not recorded which). This receptor was identified in an adult woman who had mild COVID-19 (a few samples of this study predate the infection). Cell type and time point are not known. The chain recombines TRBV3-1 with TRBJ1-1; D ambiguous. The chain's CDR3 is CASSQDLGSPTSHPNTEAFF. The CDR3, as DNA: TGTGCCAGCAGCCAAGATTTGGGGTCCCCCACCTCCCACCCGAACACTGAAGCTTTCTTT.